This passage covers 23 T cell receptor beta chains from one sample sequenced in a study of blood T cells in healthy people across ages. Sample-barcoded 5' priming and a J-beta primer mix drove a second PCR of roughly 6 to 12 cycles. TCRdb reprocessed the 5' RACE reads via MiXCR and lists one record per CDR3 protein. The sample consists of some 710,000 distinct CDR3 sequences, about half of them appearing once. Sample: blood. These receptors originate from an elderly man in good health.

To note about this clonotype: A much more abundant neighbour one base away suggests this may be a read error. This chain joins TRBV4-3 and TRBJ2-7; D uncertain. The length of the CDR3 is 16 residues. Germline V gene sequence: CDR1 LGHNA, CDR2 YSLEER. V was pared by 4 bases and J by 7 bases, with 23 bases between. The CDR3 sequence is CASSPQQLSSYNEQYF. The DNA for the CDR3 is TGCGCCAGCAGCCCACAACAGTTAAGCTCCTACAATGAGCAGTACTTC.

Ten or more counts support this clonotype. The genes are TRBV7-2 and TRBJ2-7, with D possibly being TRBD1 (5 bases). Trimming left V 6 bases short and J 1 base short, with 13 bases between. This CDR3 has 14 amino acids. CDR1 and CDR2 from the germline V gene are SGHTA and FQGNSA. CDR3 DNA sequence: TGTGCCAGCAGTTTGGCCAGGGATTCCTACGAGCAGTACTTC. It is translated as CASSLARDSYEQYF.

This chain connects TRBV27 to TRBJ2-3; perhaps TRBD1 as D (5 bases). CDR1 and CDR2 from the germline V gene are MNHEY and SMNVEV (reference sequence). V was clipped by 5 bases and J by 0 bases, with 18 bases between them. CDR3 length: 17 residues. CDR3: CASSTLWRGASTDTQYF. The CDR3 region has the DNA TGTGCCAGCAGTACTCTCTGGCGTGGGGCCAGCACAGATACGCAGTATTTT.

This sequence joins TRBV6-2 or TRBV6-3 and TRBJ2-3; 7 bases agree with TRBD1. The J segment lost 3 bases and the V segment lost 6 bases, leaving 15 bases of the junction unmatched. CDR1 and CDR2 (germline): MNHEY, SVGEGT. The length of the CDR3 is 17 residues. The CDR3: CASRSMRTGGMTDTQYF. CDR3 bases: TGTGCCAGCAGATCGATGAGGACAGGAGGCATGACAGATACGCAGTATTTT.

The rearrangement links TRBV5-1 to TRBJ2-4; TRBD1 might be the D (5 bases). The tail of the sequence fits TRBJ2-7 better, so the J call may be wrong. The CDR3 is made up of 15 amino acids. Looked up from germline, CDR1 is SGHRS and CDR2 is YFSETQ. The CDR3 is CASSSPAGNPYEQYF. The CDR3 DNA reads as TGCGCCAGCAGCTCCCCGGCAGGGAACCCCTACGAGCAGTACTTC.

This clonotype is a singleton in its sample. Its ends do not fully match the called genes, so a read error is possible. The chain employs TRBV7-3 and TRBJ2-1; D gene unclear. There are 11 residues in the CDR3. Looked up from germline, CDR1 is SGHTA and CDR2 is FQGTGA. DNA of the CDR3: TGTGCCAGCGGCTTAGGCGTAGAGCAGTTCTTC. This codes for CASGLGVEQFF.

About this clonotype itself: No conserved phenylalanine or tryptophan ends this CDR3, so it is likely a read error. The gene calls are TRBV5-5 and TRBJ2-3; 7 bases agree with TRBD1. Germline CDR1 and CDR2: SGHKS and YYEKEE (reference sequence). The CDR3 extends over 16 amino acids. J gave up 0 bases and V 4 bases, and 8 bases lay outside the gene matches. CDR3 in amino acids: CASSQETGLSTDTQYI. The DNA for the CDR3 is TGTGCCAGCAGCCAGGAGACAGGGCTTAGCACAGATACGCAGTATATT.

This clonotype was seen only a few times. V and J are TRBV20-1 and TRBJ2-3; a weak D match, TRBD2 (6 bases). V lost 2 bases and J 2 bases, leaving 14 bases between the germline ends. CDR1 is DFQATT, CDR2 SNEGSKA, per germline (reference sequence). This CDR3 spans 15 amino acids. In nucleotides, the CDR3 is TGCAGTGCTAGAAGGGCTAGCGCGAACACAGATACGCAGTATTTT. Translation gives CSARRASANTDTQYF.

The chain carries TRBV7-3 and TRBJ2-1, with D possibly being TRBD1 (5 bases). The V gene lost 5 bases and the J gene lost 15 bases, with 14 bases spanning the gap. The CDR3 is made up of 11 amino acids. Germline V CDR1 and CDR2: SGHTA, FQGTGA. CDR3 amino acids: CASSPTVSTFF. In DNA form, the CDR3 reads TGTGCCAGCAGCCCGACAGTTTCGACGTTCTTC.

As regards this clonotype: The final CDR3 position lacks the conserved phenylalanine or tryptophan, pointing to a likely read error. This chain joins TRBV20-1 and TRBJ2-7, with TRBD2 as a possible D gene (5 bases). This CDR3 contains 13 residues. Germline CDR1 and CDR2: DFQATT and SNEGSKA (reference sequence). CDR3: CRAEDGSSYEQYL. In DNA, the CDR3 is TGCAGAGCTGAGGATGGGAGCTCCTACGAGCAGTACTTA.

The V gene is TRBV27, the J gene TRBJ2-2, with D uncertain. V lost 10 bases, J lost 6 bases, and 9 bases lay in between. Germline loops: CDR1 MNHEY, CDR2 SMNVEV (reference sequence). The CDR3 spans 11 residues. The CDR3 nucleotides are TGTGCCACCTTTTACGCCGGGGAGCTGTTTTTT. Translated, it gives CATFYAGELFF.

The V gene is TRBV7-2, the J gene TRBJ2-2; D might be TRBD1 (6 bases). The germline gives CDR1 SGHTA, CDR2 FQGNSA. This CDR3 is built from 15 residues. Trimming pared 6 bases from V and 2 bases from J, leaving 13 bases between. Here the CDR3 reads CASSIPGQNTGELFF. CDR3 in DNA: TGTGCCAGCAGTATACCGGGACAAAACACCGGGGAGCTGTTTTTT.

This clonotype was observed a handful of times. The chain joins TRBV29-1 to TRBJ2-1; tentatively, D is TRBD2 (5 bases). Trimming cost V 5 bases and J 4 bases, with 24 bases left between them. The CDR3 has 17 amino acids. From germline, CDR1 is SQVTM and CDR2 ANQGSEA. In nucleotides, the CDR3 is TGCAGCGTTTTGGAAATATTGGACTCTAGAGGATACAATGAGCAGTTCTTC. Amino acid sequence: CSVLEILDSRGYNEQFF.

This CDR3 reads CASSPAGTSGADTQYF. The CDR3 DNA follows: TGTGCCAGCAGCCCCGCCGGGACTAGCGGGGCAGATACGCAGTATTTT. This chain uses TRBV7-2 with TRBJ2-3, with 13 bases that match TRBD2. Per the germline V gene, CDR1 is SGHTA and CDR2 is FQGNSA. The junction had 6 bases not matched to a gene; V was cut back by 5 bases and J by 4 bases. The CDR3 runs 16 residues.

CDR3 bases: TGTGCCAGCAGCAAGCAGGGGACGACTAGCACAGATACGCAGTATTTT. Translating it yields CASSKQGTTSTDTQYF. V and J are TRBV21-1 and TRBJ2-3; the tabulated D call, TRBD1, remains unverified against the DNA. TRBV21-1 is a known pseudogene. The CDR3 totals 16 residues.

Comment on this clonotype: The junction does not match germline at one end; this may be a read error. This chain links TRBV11-1 with TRBJ2-1; 13 bases map to TRBD2. This CDR3 has 17 residues. Germline CDR1 is SGHAT and CDR2 is FQDESV (reference sequence). The CDR3 DNA follows: TGTGCCAGCAGCTTTCCTGGGACTAGCGGGAATTCCAATGAGCGGTTCTTC. Its protein product is CASSFPGTSGNSNERFF.

This rearrangement joins TRBV29-1 to TRBJ2-5; D ambiguous. The CDR3 totals 12 residues. The V gene's germline CDR1 is SQVTM and CDR2 ANQGSEA. V shed 1 base and J shed 3 bases, with 6 bases lying between them. The chain's CDR3 is CSVEGLKETQYF. The CDR3 nucleotides are TGCAGCGTTGAAGGCCTGAAAGAGACCCAGTACTTC.

The chain recombines TRBV4-1 with TRBJ2-3; D unclear. V was trimmed by 10 bases and J by 1 base, leaving 12 bases between them. The V gene's germline CDR1 is MGHRA and CDR2 YSYEKL. The CDR3 has 13 amino acids. The CDR3 sequence is CATGRVGTDTQYF. CDR3 bases: TGCGCCACTGGACGGGTCGGCACAGATACGCAGTATTTT.

The chain carries TRBV20-1 and TRBJ2-1; TRBD1 might be the D (5 bases). Per the germline V gene, CDR1 is DFQATT and CDR2 is SNEGSKA (reference sequence). The CDR3 is 13 residues long. Trimming removed 3 bases from V and 4 bases from J, with 10 bases in between. As DNA, the CDR3 is TGCAGTGCTAGGCGACAGAATTACAATGAGCAGTTCTTC. Translating gives CSARRQNYNEQFF.

This chain uses TRBV2 with TRBJ2-5; D is perhaps TRBD2 (6 bases). The CDR3 length is 15 residues. Germline V gene data show CDR1 as SNHLY and CDR2 as FYNNEI. V was cut by 6 bases and J by 2 bases, with 16 bases left in between. DNA for the CDR3: TGTGCCAGCAGAATTTCCGCAGCGGGTCAAGAGACCCAGTACTTC. This gives the protein CASRISAAGQETQYF.

This clonotype appeared a single time. V and J are TRBV6-5 and TRBJ2-7, with D uncertain. CDR1 is MNHEY and CDR2 is SVGAGI in the germline V gene. V was shortened by 6 bases and J by 3 bases, with 12 bases between the two germline ends. The CDR3 has 13 amino acids. This CDR3 reads CASRLIGYYEQYF. CDR3 sequence (DNA): TGTGCCAGCAGACTGATTGGATACTACGAGCAGTACTTC.

This chain connects TRBV9 to TRBJ1-5; D is ambiguous. Germline assignment: CDR1 SGDLS and CDR2 YYNGEE. V was shortened by 2 bases and J by 6 bases, with 6 bases between the two germline ends. CDR3 length: 12 residues. The CDR3 here is CASSVGGQPQHF. The CDR3 coding sequence is TGTGCCAGCAGCGTGGGAGGTCAGCCCCAGCATTTT.

Of note for this clonotype: This may stem from a read error, because a much larger clone lies one nucleotide away. This rearrangement joins TRBV12-3 or TRBV12-4 to TRBJ2-1; either TRBD1 or TRBD2 may fit D (5 bases each). Trimming stripped 6 bases from V and 13 bases from J, with 19 bases between. The CDR3 has 13 amino acids. The CDR3 bases are TGTGCCAGCAGAGGGACCGGCCAAGAGACCCAGTTCTTC. Translated: CASRGTGQETQFF.